The source of this T cell receptor (beta chain) is a study of control samples from healthy donors and cancer patients. This CDR3 is built from 16 residues. Germline lookup yields CDR1 LNHNV and CDR2 YYDKDF (reference sequence). V shed 1 base and J shed 0 bases, with 12 bases lying between them. Libraries were prepared by immunoSEQ multiplex PCR; TCRdb keeps only in-frame clonotypes and omits some of them. The data hold thousands of clones, with 90% to 95% observed a single time. V and J are TRBV15 and TRBJ1-1; D is unclear. The TCR comes from a man between 60 and 75 years old with colorectal cancer. Sequences were obtained from PBMCs. The CDR3 coding sequence is TGTGCCACCAGCAGAGGAATTGTACGTCTGAACACTGAAGCTTTCTTT. This encodes CATSRGIVRLNTEAFF.